This T cell receptor gamma chain is from a study of gamma delta lymphoproliferative disorders and STAT genes (dated by TCRdb to 2016 to 2019). For the study in its entirety: The LymphoTrack Dx TCRG Assay was used to build gamma-chain libraries from a minimum of 50 ng of genomic DNA. To confirm results, a couple of gamma-chain samples and every delta-chain sample were sequenced twice. Because no corresponding Invivoscribe delta assay was available, delta-chain libraries were prepared according to the standard operating procedure of the EuroClonality-NGS working group. Within a larger immunophenotypic and STAT-mutation study, TCR gamma and delta CDR3 repertoires were profiled by deep sequencing in Tgammadelta lymphoproliferative disease patients and healthy controls. Findings and caveats that apply to the study as a whole: Almost every major gamma and delta clonotype found in patients was public, meaning shared with at least one healthy donor, with just a couple of gamma clonotypes being private to disease. According to the authors, NGS specificity may be reduced at low frequencies, so whether leukemic clones are public or private needs confirmation. Control T cells likely spanned varied maturation stages, while leukemic cells were skewed toward terminal effectors, potentially limiting patient-control comparisons. In whole-repertoire clustering, patient gamma repertoires grouped separately from healthy controls, whereas delta repertoires showed no separation between groups.

Both library methods used multiplex PCR with primers targeting conserved V and J regions of the TCR genes. The amplicons were purified, pooled and then sequenced on an Illumina MiSeq platform. The authors' pipeline ran thus. V(D)J alignment, clonotype assembly and translation were done with MiXCR, while functionality assessment and CDR3 repertoire analyses were done with VDJtools. CDR3 was defined per IMGT, and analyses were restricted to productive sequences using functional genes, excluding ORF genes and pseudogenes. A custom Python script searched for identical amino acid CDR3s of major clonotypes (frequency >=5%) across all patients and controls. Clonotype frequencies in patients versus controls were compared with a one-sided non-parametric Wilcoxon test. For TCRdb, the public reads were processed anew by CATT, and duplicate DNA sequences were folded into one row. TCRdb assigned the V and J calls; the authors' analysis was not used. This sample holds over 2,000 gamma-chain clones; about 12% were observed only once. The ten biggest clones cover roughly a sixth of the sample.

TCR sequencing was performed on genomic DNA from peripheral blood mononuclear cells isolated from patients and controls. The control group, matched to the patients for age and sex, consisted of around 23 healthy adult blood donors (around twelve males and approximately eleven females) with a median age of almost 65 years. In its sample, this clone comes out as medium-sized (0.01 to 0.1%). The specificity of this receptor is unknown. The input lacks base qualities; no much larger clone sits a single base away. For CDR1 and CDR2, the germline V gene lists EGSTGY and YDSYTSSV. Its CDR3 holds 14 amino acids, cysteine through phenylalanine. The retained sequence is limited to the CDR3, 42 bases, with the frame set at the first base. V lost 3 bases and J lost 0 bases, and the count of bases not matched to a germline gene is 5.

Sequencing was done on a sample of blood. Recombination linked TRGV4 to TRGJ1 or TRGJ2. No J gene was available from TCRdb, and it was assigned here by a germline match of the DNA. This clonotype was obtained from a human donor in good health. The nucleotides read TGTGCCACCTGGGATCCCTCGAATTATTATAAGAAACTCTTT. Its coded protein is CATWDPSNYYKKLF.